The 12 T cell receptor beta chains given below trace back to one sample, sequenced in a study of type 1 regulatory T cells. Study-wide results and caveats: Type 1 regulatory T cells had a more restricted TCR repertoire than non-type 1 regulatory T cells.

These TCRs are of unknown antigen specificity. TCRdb analysed the reads with MiXCR anew, one entry per CDR3 protein. In the table there are tens of thousands of distinct CDR3 sequences, less than 25% of which are singletons. Specimen: cultured type 1 regulatory T (Tr1) cells, either the whole culture or a sorted fraction (not recorded which). The receptors come from a human donor in good health.

The CDR3 DNA follows: TGTGCCAGTAAATCAGGGGTCCTGGACACTGAAGCTTTCTTT. Translated: CASKSGVLDTEAFF. The genes are TRBV19 and TRBJ2-3; tentatively, D is TRBD1 (6 bases). The DNA end lines up better with TRBJ1-1; the J call may be wrong. The length of the CDR3 is 14 residues. The V gene's germline CDR1 is LNHDA and CDR2 SQIVND (reference sequence).

This clonotype was seen a few times. The chain couples TRBV11-3 to TRBJ2-1, with a tentative D call TRBD1 (5 bases). The V gene's germline CDR1 is SGHNT and CDR2 YENEEA. This CDR3 spans 14 amino acids. The V end lost 4 bases, the J end lost 4 bases, and 11 bases lay between the germline ends. This CDR3 reads CASSSPSGYNEQFF. The DNA for the CDR3 is TGTGCCAGCAGCTCCCCATCAGGGTACAATGAGCAGTTCTTC.

The V and J genes are TRBV5-1 and TRBJ2-7; the D gene is possibly TRBD2 (5 bases). Germline CDR1 SGHRS, CDR2 YFSETQ. The CDR3 extends over 14 amino acids. V lost 6 bases, J lost 2 bases, and 15 bases lay in between. The CDR3 DNA is TGCGCCAGCACCACGAACGCCGGGACCTACGAGCAGTACTTC. Protein product: CASTTNAGTYEQYF.

The J gene is TRBJ2-7, the V gene TRBV10-3, with 10 bases aligning to TRBD2. The CDR3 contains 14 residues. CDR1 and CDR2 (germline): ENHRY, SYGVKD. V lost 8 bases, J lost 5 bases, and 9 bases stayed unmatched. The DNA for the CDR3 is TGTGCCATCTCCTCTACTAGCGGGATCAACGAGCAGTACTTC. Translating gives CAISSTSGINEQYF.

This clonotype was seen a few times. The chain couples TRBV29-1 to TRBJ2-2; 7 bases are shared with TRBD2. The germline CDR1 and CDR2 sequences are SQVTM and ANQGSEA. The ends lost 3 bases at V and 4 bases at J; junction bases unmatched: 5. The CDR3 spans 14 residues. DNA of the CDR3: TGCAGCGTTGATGCTAGCGGCAGCACCGGGGAGCTGTTTTTT. It is translated as CSVDASGSTGELFF.

This chain uses TRBV19 with TRBJ2-1, with TRBD2 matching over 13 bases. J gave up 4 bases and V 0 bases, and 6 bases lay outside the gene matches. This CDR3 is built from 18 residues. Germline V gene sequence: CDR1 LNHDA, CDR2 SQIVND (reference sequence). The CDR3 sequence: CASSIERLAGGTYNEQFF. The CDR3 DNA follows: TGTGCCAGTAGTATAGAGCGACTAGCGGGAGGAACTTACAATGAGCAGTTCTTC.

The chain joins TRBV7-2 to TRBJ1-4; 10 nucleotides agree with TRBD1. J lost 8 bases, V lost 5 bases, and 8 bases had no gene match. The CDR3 runs to 15 residues. CDR1 is SGHTA and CDR2 is FQGNSA in the germline V gene. CDR3 sequence reads: CASSPGTGVVEKLFF. As DNA, the CDR3 is TGTGCCAGCAGCCCCGGGACAGGGGTTGTCGAAAAACTGTTTTTT.

The chain has TRBV7-8 and TRBJ2-7; no firm D call. The germline V gene has CDR1 SGHVS and CDR2 FQNEAQ. The germline V and J ends were trimmed by 0 bases and 5 bases, with 5 bases remaining between them. The CDR3 is made up of 12 amino acids. The CDR3 DNA is TGTGCCAGCAGCTTAGCGCTGCACGAGCAGTACTTC. It specifies CASSLALHEQYF.

The sample holds many counts of this clonotype. The rearrangement joins TRBV5-1 to TRBJ2-2; TRBD2 agrees at 11 bases. J lost 0 bases, V lost 8 bases, and 3 bases had no gene match. The CDR3 is 15 residues long. From germline, CDR1 is SGHRS and CDR2 YFSETQ. CDR3 bases: TGCGCCAGTGGGACTAGCGGTACGAACACCGGGGAGCTGTTTTTT. Its translation is CASGTSGTNTGELFF. Together with reference TRBV5-1 and TRBJ2-2, the CDR3 gives the full variable domain: KAGVTQTPRYLIKTRGQQVTLSCSPISGHRSVSWYQQTPGQGLQFLFEYFSETQRNKGNFPGRFSGRQFSNSRSEMNVSTLELGDSALYLCASGTSGTNTGELFFGEGSRLTVL.

The V and J genes are TRBV6-2 or TRBV6-3 and TRBJ2-7; 9 bases align to TRBD2. Germline V CDR1 and CDR2: MNHEY, SVGEGT. J was trimmed by 11 bases and V by 2 bases; bases with no gene match: 4. The CDR3 totals 12 residues. The CDR3 DNA is TGTGCCAGCAGTTACGGTGGACTAGCGAAGTACTTC. As protein: CASSYGGLAKYF.

The count of this clonotype is one. This chain connects TRBV18 to TRBJ1-3; 7 bases match TRBD1. The CDR3 covers 16 residues. The V and J ends lost 3 bases and 0 bases, in that order; junction bases with no gene match: 5. Per the germline V gene, CDR1 is KGHSH and CDR2 is LQKENI. Here the CDR3 reads CASSPSGQTSGNTIYF. As DNA, the CDR3 is TGTGCCAGCTCACCTTCGGGACAGACCTCTGGAAACACCATATATTTT.

This clonotype was picked up a small number of times. The V call is TRBV20-1, the J call TRBJ1-5; D might be TRBD1 (5 bases). The germline gives CDR1 DFQATT, CDR2 SNEGSKA (reference sequence). This CDR3 is 15 amino acids long. Trimming shortened V by 2 bases and J by 5 bases, and 16 bases separated the two germline ends. The CDR3 sequence: CSARRGGISDQPQHF. CDR3 DNA: TGCAGTGCTAGACGGGGCGGAATCTCCGATCAGCCCCAGCATTTT.